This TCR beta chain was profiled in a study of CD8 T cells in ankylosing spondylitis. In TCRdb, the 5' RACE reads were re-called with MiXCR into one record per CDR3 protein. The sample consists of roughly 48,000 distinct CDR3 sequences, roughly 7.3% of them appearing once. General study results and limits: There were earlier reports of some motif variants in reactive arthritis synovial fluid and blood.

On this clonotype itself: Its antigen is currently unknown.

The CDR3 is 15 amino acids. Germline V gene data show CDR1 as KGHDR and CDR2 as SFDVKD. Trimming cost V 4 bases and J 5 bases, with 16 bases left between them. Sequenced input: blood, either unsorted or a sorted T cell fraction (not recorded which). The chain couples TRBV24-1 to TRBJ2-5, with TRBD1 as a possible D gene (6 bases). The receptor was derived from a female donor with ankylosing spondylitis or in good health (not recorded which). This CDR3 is CATSDPRTDPETQYF. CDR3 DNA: TGTGCCACCAGTGACCCCCGGACAGACCCGGAGACCCAGTACTTC.